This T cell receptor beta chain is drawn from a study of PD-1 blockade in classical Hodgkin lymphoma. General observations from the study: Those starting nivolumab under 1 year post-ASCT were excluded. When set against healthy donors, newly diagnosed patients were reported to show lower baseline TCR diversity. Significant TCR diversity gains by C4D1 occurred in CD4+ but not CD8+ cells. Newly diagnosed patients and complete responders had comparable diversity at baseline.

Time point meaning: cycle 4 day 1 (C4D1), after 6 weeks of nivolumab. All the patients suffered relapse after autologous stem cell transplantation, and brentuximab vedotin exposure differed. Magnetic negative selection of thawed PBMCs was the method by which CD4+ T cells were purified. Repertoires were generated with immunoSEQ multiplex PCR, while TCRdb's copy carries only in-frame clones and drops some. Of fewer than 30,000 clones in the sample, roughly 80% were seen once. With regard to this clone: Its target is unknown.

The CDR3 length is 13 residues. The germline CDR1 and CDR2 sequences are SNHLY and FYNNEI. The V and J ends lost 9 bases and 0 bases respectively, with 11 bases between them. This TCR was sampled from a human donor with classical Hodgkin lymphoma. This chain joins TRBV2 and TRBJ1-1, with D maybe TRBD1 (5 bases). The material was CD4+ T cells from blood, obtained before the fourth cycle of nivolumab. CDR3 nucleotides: TGTGCCAGTGTCGGACACTTGAACACTGAAGCTTTCTTT. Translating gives CASVGHLNTEAFF.